This entry describes one T cell receptor (beta chain). Its antigen remains unknown. These data come from a study of blood T cells in healthy people across ages. Regarding the study as a whole: Naive CD4+ cell counts and diversity both ran higher in long-lived than in aged donors. Possibly, changes in expanded clonotypes were confounded because donor CMV status was unknown.

The CDR3 covers 16 residues. Per the germline V gene, CDR1 is LNHNV and CDR2 is YYDKDF (reference sequence). Combining a sample-barcoded 5' primer with a J-beta primer mix, a second PCR ran for about 7 to 11 cycles. TCRdb fed the 5' RACE reads into MiXCR, producing one record per CDR3 protein. Of around 1,500,000 distinct CDR3 sequences listed, 28% are singletons. Material for sequencing was blood. This TCR was sampled from a woman in her 30s in good health. This chain uses TRBV15 with TRBJ2-1; 7 bases are shared with TRBD2. Gene TRBJ2-7 matches the end of the DNA better, so the J call may be wrong. The DNA for the CDR3 is TGTGCCACCAGCAGAGTGTGGGGGGGTTCCTCCAATGAGCAGTACTTC. Encoded protein: CATSRVWGGSSNEQYF.